The 28 T cell receptor beta chains below all came from one sample that was sequenced in a study of T cells in Graves' hyperthyroidism and ophthalmopathy. RNA transcripts served as the template for amplifying TCR beta CDR3 regions. The HTBI primer set was used in a first-round RT-PCR of the TCR CDR3. From the multiplex PCR reads, TCRdb called clonotypes with MiXCR, one entry per CDR3 protein. The table has a few hundred thousand distinct CDR3 sequences, just under 25% seen once. Sequenced: blood. The receptors here all came from a man aged 50 to 59 with Graves' hyperthyroidism.

This clonotype was counted at least ten times. V usage is TRBV11-1 and J usage is TRBJ2-3; D remains unclear. V lost 5 bases, J lost 7 bases, and 10 bases lay in between. The CDR3 runs 12 residues. The germline V gene has CDR1 SGHAT and CDR2 FQDESV (reference sequence). CDR3 sequence reads: CASSPQLNTQYF. CDR3 nucleotides: TGTGCCAGCAGCCCCCAGTTGAATACGCAGTATTTT.

This chain connects TRBV4-1 to TRBJ1-2, with a possible D match to TRBD1 (6 bases). Trimming removed 2 bases from V and 5 bases from J, with 15 bases in between. Germline V gene lookup returns CDR1 MGHRA and CDR2 YSYEKL. The CDR3 has 15 residues. The CDR3: CASSQPDRTDYGYTF. Here the CDR3 DNA reads TGCGCCAGCAGCCAACCAGACAGGACCGATTATGGCTACACCTTC.

The chain has TRBV5-1 and TRBJ1-6; D is undetermined. V was pared by 0 bases and J by 7 bases, with 11 bases between. The CDR3 has 15 amino acids. Germline V lookup: CDR1 SGHRS, CDR2 YFSETQ. The CDR3 sequence is CASSLGVPGNSPLHF. CDR3 nucleotides: TGCGCCAGCAGCTTGGGGGTCCCTGGAAATTCACCCCTCCACTTT.

This sequence joins TRBV5-1 and TRBJ2-5, with 14 bases matching TRBD2. Germline V gene lookup returns CDR1 SGHRS and CDR2 YFSETQ. The J segment lost 5 bases and the V segment lost 4 bases, leaving 4 bases of the junction unmatched. The CDR3 is made up of 15 amino acids. The CDR3 DNA reads TGCGCCAGCAGCCCCGGGACTAGCGGGAGTGAGACCCAGTACTTC. Amino acids: CASSPGTSGSETQYF.

The table lists this clonotype with many counts. The CDR3 coding sequence is TGTGCCAGCAGTTACGCCGCCGGGACAGGGGGCGGCTACACCTTC. This gives the protein CASSYAAGTGGGYTF. The chain couples TRBV28 to TRBJ1-2; 12 bases agree with TRBD1. V lost 4 bases, J lost 8 bases, and 8 bases stayed unmatched. Germline CDR1 is MDHEN and CDR2 is SYDVKM. The CDR3 length is 15 residues.

On this clonotype: A read error is possible here, since a much larger clone lies one base away. V and J are TRBV18 and TRBJ2-2; D tentatively fits TRBD1 or TRBD2 (5 bases each). Germline loops: CDR1 KGHSH, CDR2 LQKENI. This CDR3 region has 14 residues. The CDR3 spells CASSPGTNAGELFF. The CDR3, as DNA: TGTGCCAGCTCACCGGGGACGAACGCCGGGGAGCTGTTTTTT.

The sample holds a few counts of this clonotype. The chain is built from TRBV12-3 or TRBV12-4 and TRBJ2-7; D is perhaps TRBD1 or TRBD2 (5 bases each). The CDR3 sequence is 14 residues long. Trimming stripped 0 bases from V and 3 bases from J, with 9 bases between. The CDR3, as DNA: TGTGCCAGCAGTTTAGCGCCGGGGCGCTACGAGCAGTACTTC. Translation gives CASSLAPGRYEQYF.

Notes on this clonotype: With a much larger clone just one base away, this may be a read error. The chain carries TRBV12-3 or TRBV12-4 and TRBJ1-1; weak D call: TRBD1 (6 bases). The CDR3 spans 16 residues. The V and J ends lost 4 bases and 4 bases respectively, with 19 bases between them. The CDR3 DNA reads TGTGCCAGCAGTTCTTACCTCAGGGGATGGAGCACTGAAGCTTTCTTT. It specifies CASSSYLRGWSTEAFF.

The chain joins TRBV12-5 to TRBJ2-1; 8 nucleotides agree with TRBD1. Germline V gene data show CDR1 as LGHNT and CDR2 as FRNRAP. J gave up 8 bases and V 3 bases, and 9 bases lay outside the gene matches. CDR3 size: 15 residues. CDR3 coding DNA: TGTGCTAGTGGTTTCCTCGTCAGGGGGCGACATGAGCAGTTCTTC. Its translation: CASGFLVRGRHEQFF.

This clonotype came up a few times. This CDR3 is CASSESTGRTQYF. The CDR3 region has the DNA TGTGCCAGCAGTGAAAGTACAGGACGGACCCAGTACTTC. V gene TRBV2 combines with J gene TRBJ2-5; D is possibly TRBD1 (5 bases). The V end was cut by 2 bases, the J end by 7 bases, with 11 bases between. This CDR3 is built from 13 residues. CDR1 is SNHLY and CDR2 is FYNNEI in the germline V gene. Using reference TRBV2 and TRBJ2-5 for the parts outside the CDR3, the full variable domain is EPEVTQTPSHQVTQMGQEVILRCVPISNHLYFYWYRQILGQKVEFLVSFYNNEISEKSEIFDDQFSVERPDGSNFTLKIRSTKLEDSAMYFCASSESTGRTQYFGPGTRLLVL.

This clonotype was detected many times. The gene calls are TRBV5-5 and TRBJ2-7, with D uncertain. This CDR3 is built from 13 residues. Germline V gene data show CDR1 as SGHKS and CDR2 as YYEKEE (reference sequence). The ends were cut back, 2 bases at V and 3 bases at J, with 9 bases in the middle. The CDR3 DNA follows: TGTGCCAGCAGCTTTTCAGGTGACTACGAGCAGTACTTC. Translating it yields CASSFSGDYEQYF.

This clonotype was recorded at least ten times. This chain's CDR3 is CASSRTTGGETQYF. CDR3 DNA sequence: TGTGCCAGCAGCAGAACAACAGGGGGGGAGACCCAGTACTTC. The chain carries TRBV7-9 and TRBJ2-5; 8 positions agree with TRBD1. CDR3 length: 14 amino acids. J lost 5 bases, V lost 5 bases, and 7 bases had no gene match. Germline V gives CDR1 SEHNR, CDR2 FQNEAQ (reference sequence).

This clonotype was recorded a few times. This rearrangement joins TRBV27 to TRBJ2-7; 11 bases map to TRBD1. Trimming cost V 5 bases and J 0 bases; bases outside gene matches: 3. Germline lookup yields CDR1 MNHEY and CDR2 SMNVEV (reference sequence). The CDR3 length is 15 residues. CDR3 protein: CASSHGQGASYEQYF. In nucleotides, the CDR3 is TGTGCCAGCAGTCACGGACAGGGGGCCTCCTACGAGCAGTACTTC.

This clonotype came up a few times. The rearrangement joins TRBV27 to TRBJ2-7; D remains unclear. Germline CDR1 is MNHEY and CDR2 is SMNVEV (reference sequence). The CDR3 has 16 amino acids. Deletions cut 5 bases from V and 0 bases from J, with 17 bases between. This chain's CDR3 is CASSLRAMSSSYEQYF. The CDR3, as DNA: TGTGCCAGCAGTCTACGTGCTATGAGCTCCTCCTACGAGCAGTACTTC.

This rearrangement joins TRBV6-1 to TRBJ2-3; 11 nucleotides align to TRBD2. The CDR3 is made up of 16 amino acids. V lost 5 bases to trimming and J lost 3 bases; unmatched junction nucleotides: 7. Germline V gives CDR1 MNHNS, CDR2 SASEGT. CDR3 DNA sequence: TGTGCCAGCAGTCGGAATCTAGCGGGAGGTACAGATACGCAGTATTTT. Its translation is CASSRNLAGGTDTQYF.

This clonotype turned up a few times. The CDR3: CASSLDRVKETQYF. CDR3 nucleotide sequence: TGTGCCAGCAGTTTAGACAGGGTGAAAGAGACCCAGTACTTC. The V and J genes are TRBV12-3 or TRBV12-4 and TRBJ2-5; D perhaps matches TRBD1 (6 bases). V was clipped by 1 base and J by 3 bases, with 9 bases between them. The length of the CDR3 is 14 residues.

In this sample, this clonotype turned up many times. The rearrangement links TRBV11-2 to TRBJ2-3, with 10 bases lining up with TRBD2. This CDR3 comprises 15 residues. CDR1 is SGHAT and CDR2 is FQNNGV in the germline V gene. Unmatched junction bases numbered 6, after V lost 2 bases and J lost 7 bases. Written as DNA, the CDR3 is TGTGCCAGCAGCTTAAAGCGGGAGGGCTCAAATACGCAGTATTTT. It specifies CASSLKREGSNTQYF.

J is TRBJ2-7 and V is TRBV12-3 or TRBV12-4; D uncertain. The V end was cut by 3 bases, the J end by 3 bases, with 12 bases between. This CDR3 comprises 14 residues. The DNA of the CDR3 is TGTGCCAGCAGTTTTAGTGGGATGTACTACGAGCAGTACTTC. This sequence encodes CASSFSGMYYEQYF.

A few counts support this clonotype. The chain recombines TRBV12-3 or TRBV12-4 with TRBJ1-5; D ambiguous. Trimming removed 5 bases from V and 1 base from J, with 18 bases in between. This CDR3 spans 17 amino acids. CDR3: CASSLSGPLKSNQPQHF. CDR3 bases: TGTGCCAGCAGTCTCTCCGGGCCCCTCAAGAGCAATCAGCCCCAGCATTTT.

This clonotype was counted only a few times. The chain combines TRBV20-1 with TRBJ2-3; 10 bases are a match to TRBD2. The CDR3 consists of 15 residues. The germline V gene has CDR1 DFQATT and CDR2 SNEGSKA (reference sequence). J was trimmed by 5 bases and V by 1 base; bases with no gene match: 6. CDR3 region: CSARASGRGGDTQYF. The CDR3 nucleotides read TGCAGTGCTAGAGCGAGCGGGAGGGGGGGAGATACGCAGTATTTT.

This clonotype came up a few times. V and J are TRBV20-1 and TRBJ2-1; possible D gene TRBD1, 7 bases. The CDR3 contains 16 residues. From germline, CDR1 is DFQATT and CDR2 SNEGSKA (reference sequence). Trimming shortened V by 0 bases and J by 10 bases, and 22 bases separated the two germline ends. The CDR3 here is CSARDPGGVRGPEQFF. CDR3 sequence (DNA): TGCAGTGCTAGAGATCCTGGAGGGGTTAGGGGGCCCGAGCAGTTCTTC.

This clonotype was detected ten times or more. The chain combines TRBV7-2 with TRBJ2-5, with 13 bases aligning to TRBD2. The CDR3 length is 16 residues. The trim removed 5 bases at V and 1 base at J, leaving 4 bases unmatched. Germline CDR1 is SGHTA and CDR2 is FQGNSA. The DNA of the CDR3 is TGTGCCAGCAGCATCCGGACTAGCGGGGGCCAAGAGACCCAGTACTTC. Translated: CASSIRTSGGQETQYF.

The chain joins TRBV7-3 to TRBJ2-7; D is unresolved. This CDR3 comprises 15 residues. V gave up 3 bases and J gave up 4 bases, with 16 bases separating them. Germline values: CDR1 SGHTA, CDR2 FQGTGA. The CDR3 loop reads CASSLLSDKTYEQYF. DNA for the CDR3: TGTGCCAGCAGCTTGTTATCCGACAAAACTTACGAGCAGTACTTC. Full variable domain (outside the CDR3, taken from reference TRBV7-3 and TRBJ2-7): GAGVSQTPSNKVTEKGKYVELRCDPISGHTALYWYRQSLGQGPEFLIYFQGTGAADDSGLPNDRFFAVRPEGSVSTLKIQRTERGDSAVYLCASSLLSDKTYEQYFGPGTRLTVT.

The chain links TRBV20-1 to TRBJ2-3; D perhaps matches TRBD1 (6 bases). V shed 1 base and J shed 6 bases, with 26 bases lying between them. CDR3 length: 18 amino acids. Germline CDR1 is DFQATT and CDR2 is SNEGSKA (reference sequence). CDR3 sequence: CSARATKSARGAQDTQYF. DNA for the CDR3: TGCAGTGCTAGAGCCACGAAATCCGCCAGGGGCGCACAGGATACGCAGTATTTT.

This clonotype was seen a few times. The V call is TRBV2, the J call TRBJ2-7; D remains ambiguous. From germline, CDR1 is SNHLY and CDR2 FYNNEI. The CDR3 length is 12 residues. V was shortened by 7 bases and J by 3 bases, with 10 bases between the two germline ends. DNA for the CDR3: TGTGCCAGCATTCAAGCTAACTACGAGCAGTACTTC. This encodes CASIQANYEQYF.

This clonotype has more than one count but fewer than ten. The chain has TRBV7-9 and TRBJ2-5; D tentatively fits TRBD1 or TRBD2 (5 bases each). This CDR3 has 17 amino acids. Germline V lookup: CDR1 SEHNR, CDR2 FQNEAQ (reference sequence). V was trimmed by 2 bases and J by 2 bases, leaving 18 bases between them. The CDR3 spells CASSLPRGTEDQETQYF. The CDR3 DNA follows: TGTGCCAGCAGCTTACCCCGGGGCACGGAGGATCAAGAGACCCAGTACTTC.

This clonotype came up many times. The chain uses TRBV12-3 or TRBV12-4 and TRBJ1-1; tentative D call: TRBD1 (5 bases). The CDR3 has 14 amino acids. Trimming took off 5 bases at V and 0 bases at J, with 10 bases between the two ends. CDR3 in DNA: TGTGCCAGCAGTCCCCGACAGATGAACACTGAAGCTTTCTTT. This encodes CASSPRQMNTEAFF.

This sequence joins TRBV7-9 and TRBJ2-5, with a weak D call TRBD2 (5 bases). Germline V gene lookup returns CDR1 SEHNR and CDR2 FQNEAQ (reference sequence). CDR3 length: 14 residues. The ends were cut back, 1 base at V and 9 bases at J, with 15 bases in the middle. CDR3 in DNA: TGTGCCAGCAGCTTAGTGGGGAGCAGTCGGCCCCAGTACTTC. As protein: CASSLVGSSRPQYF. The whole variable domain, filled in from reference TRBV7-9 and TRBJ2-5, reads DTGVSQNPRHKITKRGQNVTFRCDPISEHNRLYWYRQTLGQGPEFLTYFQNEAQLEKSRLLSDRFSAERPKGSFSTLEIQRTEQGDSAMYLCASSLVGSSRPQYFGPGTRLLVL.